This record looks at one T cell receptor beta chain sequence and its context. The sample originates from a study of blood T cell repertoires in COVID-19. In the study overall: The United States, Italy and Spain supplied acute and convalescent COVID-19 samples. PBMCs, B-cell-depleted T cells, or T cells provided the cDNA or gDNA that made up the material.

Produced via immunoSEQ multiplex PCR; TCRdb's table is partial and in-frame only. The table has roughly 190,000 clones, around 80% seen once; the top ten hold around 11%. V lost 5 bases to trimming and J lost 7 bases; unmatched junction nucleotides: 10. Germline V gene lookup returns CDR1 LNHDA and CDR2 SQIVND (reference sequence). The CDR3 consists of 15 residues. Source material: peripheral blood. This chain links TRBV19 with TRBJ2-3, with 9 bases that match TRBD1. The clonotype comes from a woman in her forties or fifties with acute or convalescent COVID-19. CDR3 bases: TGTGCCAGTAGTTCGGGACAGGGAGGACGCAATACGCAGTATTTT. It yields the protein CASSSGQGGRNTQYF.